This T cell receptor beta chain was sequenced for a study of cytomegalovirus exposure and HLA in healthy donors listed by TCRdb under 2017. With regard to the full study: The 666 repertoires of the first cohort and the 120 or so validation repertoires were produced on the same platform, according to a later analysis. Besides the first cohort of around 670 subjects, a separate validation cohort made up of roughly 120 different subjects was used. The study aimed to test whether cataloging public T cell receptors could reveal signatures of past pathogen exposure. To predict cytomegalovirus infection status, the study brought together high-throughput TCR immunosequencing, statistical association of individual TCRs with disease status, and machine learning.

The donors were included in the validation cohort of approximately 130 subjects, a group kept apart from the roughly 670-subject first cohort. Library prep was done by the immunoSEQ multiplex PCR assay. The study's processing was this. A statistical classification framework was built for diagnosing cytomegalovirus status from the catalog of TCR beta chain sequences. TCRdb holds this immuneACCESS table with in-frame rearrangements only. Some clones are missing; in checked studies, unresolved V genes explain under half, and the rest has no known cause. That table gives V, J and clone size, and the DNA gave D and trimming. In this sample the table shows 65,000 to 80,000 clones, approximately 94% of which occur a single time. Approximately 3.3% of the sample lies in the top ten. A remark on this clone: The antigen it recognizes is unknown. Base qualities are not recorded, but no much larger clone differs from it by a single base.

The CDR3 numbers 15 residues from cysteine through phenylalanine. Only the CDR3 DNA is retained, 45 bases long and in frame from the first base. V sheds 0 bases and J sheds 4 bases, leaving 13 bases between their ends. Taken from the germline V gene (reference sequence), the CDR1 and CDR2 loops are SEHNR and FQNEAQ. Study-wide findings and limitations: Most TCR sequences were observed very rarely across donors, whereas some public TCRs were present in many individuals. In both the original and validation cohorts, the classifier was reported to diagnose cytomegalovirus status with high specificity and sensitivity. Three of the identified cytomegalovirus-associated TCR beta chains were confirmed in vitro to be specific for cytomegalovirus antigens. The authors suggested that the approach could potentially be extended to other disease states and immunological phenotypes. A later analysis had no HLA typing for the validation cohort, so co-occurrence there was scored across all 130 or so repertoires. A total of about 180 TCR beta chains were listed by the study as associated with cytomegalovirus. A later analysis found that TCRs clustered in the first cohort also tended to co-occur in the 120 or so validation repertoires, with 94% of cluster scores above 0.

The clonotype originates from a woman aged 18 to 35 in good health and CMV-seropositive. What was sequenced was PBMCs. The chain is encoded by TRBV7-9 joined to TRBJ2-7; a tentative D match to TRBD1 spans 6 bases. The DNA is as follows: TGTGCCAGCAGCTTAGCGGGGGCGGTGTCTTACGAGCAGTACTTC. Its protein is CASSLAGAVSYEQYF. With all but the CDR3 taken from the reference TRBV7-9 and TRBJ2-7 genes, the full variable domain is: DTGVSQNPRHKITKRGQNVTFRCDPISEHNRLYWYRQTLGQGPEFLTYFQNEAQLEKSRLLSDRFSAERPKGSFSTLEIQRTEQGDSAMYLCASSLAGAVSYEQYFGPGTRLTVT.